This TCR beta chain was captured in a study of cytomegalovirus exposure and HLA in healthy donors. Study-level findings and limits: At a 0.05 false discovery rate, a later analysis found 18,000 or so TCR beta sequences to be associated with HLA alleles. Across all donors, roughly uniform sequencing depth was an assumption of the presence/absence analyses.

CDR1 is MNHEY and CDR2 is SVGAGI in the germline V gene. V lost 5 bases and J 4 bases, leaving 14 bases between the germline ends. The CDR3 length is 15 residues. Note on this clone: Its antigen is undetermined.

With 60 Vbeta and 13 Jbeta primers, the PCR was carried out. Data came from immunoSEQ multiplex PCR; TCRdb stores just in-frame clones and leaves some out. The sample yields about 160,000 clones, around 84% seen once. This rearrangement joins TRBV6-5 to TRBJ2-2; a possible D gene is TRBD1 (5 bases). The receptor was isolated from a young man in good health and CMV-seronegative. Material for sequencing was PBMCs. The CDR3 nucleotides read TGTGCCAGCAGTCGCCAGGGTAGATTCACCGGGGAGCTGTTTTTT. Amino acids: CASSRQGRFTGELFF.